This TCR beta chain comes out of a study of T cell changes during pregnancy in multiple sclerosis. The CDR3 extends over 13 amino acids. V lost 9 bases, J lost 8 bases, and 16 bases lay in between. Germline assignment: CDR1 LNHDA and CDR2 SQIVND (reference sequence). Generated by immunoSEQ multiplex PCR, the TCRdb table keeps only in-frame clones and is missing some. This sample has approximately 60,000 clones; 91% occur once, and the top ten carry roughly 3.5%. The genes are TRBV19 and TRBJ1-4, with D hard to call. Sequencing was performed on peripheral blood, taken after pregnancy. This clonotype originated in a female donor in good health, enrolled as a control in a pregnancy study. The CDR3 here is CASYLGGMEKLFF. The CDR3, as DNA: TGTGCCAGCTATCTGGGAGGGATGGAAAAACTGTTTTTT.